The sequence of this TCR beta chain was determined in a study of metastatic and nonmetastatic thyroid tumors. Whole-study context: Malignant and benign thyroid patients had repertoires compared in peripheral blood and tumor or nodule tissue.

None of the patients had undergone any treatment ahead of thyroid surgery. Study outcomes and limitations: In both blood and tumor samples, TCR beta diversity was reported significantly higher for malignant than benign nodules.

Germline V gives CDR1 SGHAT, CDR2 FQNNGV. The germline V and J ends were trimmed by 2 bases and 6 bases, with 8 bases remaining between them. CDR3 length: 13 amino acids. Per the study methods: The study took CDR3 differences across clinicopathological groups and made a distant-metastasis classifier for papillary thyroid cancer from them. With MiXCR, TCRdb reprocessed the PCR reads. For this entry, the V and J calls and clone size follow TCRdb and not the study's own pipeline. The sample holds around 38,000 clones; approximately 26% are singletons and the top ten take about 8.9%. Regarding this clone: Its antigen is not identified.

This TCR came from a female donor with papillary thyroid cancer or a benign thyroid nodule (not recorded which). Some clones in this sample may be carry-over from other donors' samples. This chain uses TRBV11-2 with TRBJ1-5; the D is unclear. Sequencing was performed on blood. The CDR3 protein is CASSLSGSQPQHF. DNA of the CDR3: TGTGCCAGCAGCTTATCGGGTTCTCAGCCCCAGCATTTT. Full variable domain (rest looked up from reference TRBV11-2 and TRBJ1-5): EAGVAQSPRYKIIEKRQSVAFWCNPISGHATLYWYQQILGQGPKLLIQFQNNGVVDDSQLPKDRFSAERLKGVDSTLKIQPAKLEDSAVYLCASSLSGSQPQHFGDGTRLSIL.